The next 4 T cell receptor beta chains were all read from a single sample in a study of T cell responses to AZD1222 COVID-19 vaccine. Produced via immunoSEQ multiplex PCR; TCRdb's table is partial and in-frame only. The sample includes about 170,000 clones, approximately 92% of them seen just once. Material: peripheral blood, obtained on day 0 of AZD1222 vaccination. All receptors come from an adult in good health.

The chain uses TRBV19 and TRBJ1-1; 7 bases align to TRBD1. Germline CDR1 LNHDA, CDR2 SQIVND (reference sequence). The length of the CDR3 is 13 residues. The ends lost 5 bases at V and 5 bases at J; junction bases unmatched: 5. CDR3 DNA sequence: TGTGCCAGTAGTCGCGACAGGGAGACTGAAGCTTTCTTT. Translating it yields CASSRDRETEAFF. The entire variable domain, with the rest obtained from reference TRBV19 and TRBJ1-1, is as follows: DGGITQSPKYLFRKEGQNVTLSCEQNLNHDAMYWYRQDPGQGLRLIYYSQIVNDFQKGDIAEGYSVSREKKESFPLTVTSAQKNPTAFYLCASSRDRETEAFFGQGTRLTVV.

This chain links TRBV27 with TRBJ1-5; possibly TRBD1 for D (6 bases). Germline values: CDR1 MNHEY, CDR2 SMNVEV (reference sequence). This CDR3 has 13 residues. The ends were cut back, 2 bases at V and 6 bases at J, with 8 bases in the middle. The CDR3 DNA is TGTGCCAGCAGTTTACGGGGGCTTCAGCCCCAGCATTTT. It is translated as CASSLRGLQPQHF.

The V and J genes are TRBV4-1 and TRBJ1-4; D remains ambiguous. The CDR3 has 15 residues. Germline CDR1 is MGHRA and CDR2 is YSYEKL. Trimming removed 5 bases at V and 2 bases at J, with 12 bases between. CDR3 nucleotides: TGCGCCAGCAGCATAACTGACGGCACTAATGAAAAACTGTTTTTT. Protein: CASSITDGTNEKLFF.

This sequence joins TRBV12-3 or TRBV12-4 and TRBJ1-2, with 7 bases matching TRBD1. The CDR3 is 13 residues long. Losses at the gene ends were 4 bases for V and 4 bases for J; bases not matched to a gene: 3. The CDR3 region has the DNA TGTGCCAGCAGTTACAGGGGTGCCTATGGCTACACCTTC. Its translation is CASSYRGAYGYTF.